The rows below give T cell receptor beta chains drawn from one sample of a study of blood T cell repertoires in COVID-19. The repertoire was sequenced with immunoSEQ multiplex PCR; TCRdb's copy has only in-frame clones and lacks some. The sample lists about 29,000 clones, around 82% occurring once. The sample consisted of peripheral blood. These receptors were taken from a man older than 75 with active COVID-19. Both conserved end residues are part of each CDR3. A D gene is named only where the DNA matches it firmly.

>TRBV30|NA
CAWSVNITFSYEQYF
>TRBV11-2|NA
CASSPEGFSTDTQYF
>TRBV2|NA
CASSAQGSKYEQYF
>TRBV30|TRBD2
CAWSAIAGAYNEQFF
>TRBV2|NA
CASSVTLGAYNEQFF
>TRBV29-1|NA
CSVAWGVNQPQHF
>TRBV6-2/TRBV6-3|NA
CASSPAGVSQPQHF
>TRBV5-8|TRBD2
CASSLGTLAGGRQYF
>TRBV5-1|NA
CASSLGAAGAAGELFF
>TRBV5-4|TRBD1
CASSPDRDYGYTF
>TRBV5-4|NA
CASSPGTFYEQYF
>TRBV7-2|NA
CASSHLRGGSNEQFF
>TRBV5-1|NA
CASRTTTNEKLFF
>TRBV6-5|TRBD1
CASSLGQGDVGKLFF
>TRBV7-9|TRBD1
CASSLQTGSREKLFF
>TRBV20-1|TRBD1
CSASSGTATYEQYF
>TRBV2|NA
CASMDGVAGSEAFF
>TRBV7-2|NA
CASSLGRAPPRYF
>TRBV19|NA
CASSRWGEDQPQHF
>TRBV2|NA
CASIPQETQYF
>TRBV6-1|TRBD1
CASSEADRAFSGNQPQHF
>TRBV19|NA
CASNQKGGNTGELFF